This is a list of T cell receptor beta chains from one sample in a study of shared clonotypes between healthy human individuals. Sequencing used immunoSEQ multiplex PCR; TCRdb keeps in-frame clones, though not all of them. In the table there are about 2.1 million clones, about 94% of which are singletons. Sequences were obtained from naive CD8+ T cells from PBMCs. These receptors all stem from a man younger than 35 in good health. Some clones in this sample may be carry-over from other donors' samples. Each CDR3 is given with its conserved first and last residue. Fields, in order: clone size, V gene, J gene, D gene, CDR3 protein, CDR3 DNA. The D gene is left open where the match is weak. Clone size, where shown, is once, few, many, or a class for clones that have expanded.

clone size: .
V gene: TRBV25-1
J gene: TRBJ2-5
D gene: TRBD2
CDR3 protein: CASMAGDRKTQYF
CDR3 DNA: TGTGCCAGCATGGCGGGAGATCGGAAGACCCAGTACTTC

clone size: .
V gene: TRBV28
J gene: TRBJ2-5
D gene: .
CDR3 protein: CASSPWTTYQETQYF
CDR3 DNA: TGTGCCAGCAGTCCTTGGACTACGTACCAAGAGACCCAGTACTTC

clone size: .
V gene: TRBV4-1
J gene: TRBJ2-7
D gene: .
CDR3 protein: CASSPSHRAGEQYF
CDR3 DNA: TGCGCCAGCAGCCCGAGTCACAGGGCGGGGGAGCAGTACTTC

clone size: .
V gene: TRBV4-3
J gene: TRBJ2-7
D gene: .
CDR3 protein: CASSQDRDYEQYF
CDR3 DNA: TGCGCCAGCAGCCAAGACCGGGACTACGAGCAGTACTTC

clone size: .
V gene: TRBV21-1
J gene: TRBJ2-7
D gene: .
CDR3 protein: CASSKTGYYEQYF
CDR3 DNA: TGTGCCAGCAGCAAGACAGGGTACTACGAGCAGTACTTC

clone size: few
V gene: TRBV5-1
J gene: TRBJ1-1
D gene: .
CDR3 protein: CASSLDPGNTEAFF
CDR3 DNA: TGCGCCAGCAGCTTGGACCCGGGGAACACTGAAGCTTTCTTT

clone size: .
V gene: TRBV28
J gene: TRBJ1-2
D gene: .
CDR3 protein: CASRPPGDNYGYTF
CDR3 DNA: TGTGCCAGCAGACCCCCAGGGGACAACTATGGCTACACCTTC

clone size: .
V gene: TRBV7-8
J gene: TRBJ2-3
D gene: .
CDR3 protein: CASSPSPRASTDTQYF
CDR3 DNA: TGTGCCAGCAGCCCGAGCCCAAGGGCTAGCACAGATACGCAGTATTTT

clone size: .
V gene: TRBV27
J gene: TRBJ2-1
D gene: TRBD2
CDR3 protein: CASSRAGGGNEQFF
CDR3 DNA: TGTGCCAGCAGTAGAGCGGGAGGGGGCAATGAGCAGTTCTTC

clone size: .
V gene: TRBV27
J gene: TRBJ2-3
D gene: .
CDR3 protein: CASSIVGPYTDTQYF
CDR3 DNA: TGTGCCAGCAGTATAGTCGGTCCCTACACAGATACGCAGTATTTT

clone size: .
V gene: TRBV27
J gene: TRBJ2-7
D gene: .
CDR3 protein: CASSLLGQYEQYF
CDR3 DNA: TGTGCCAGCAGTTTATTAGGACAGTACGAGCAGTACTTC

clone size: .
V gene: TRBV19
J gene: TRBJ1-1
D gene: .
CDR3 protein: CASSIAGYTEAFF
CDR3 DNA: TGTGCCAGTAGTATAGCAGGGTACACTGAAGCTTTCTTT

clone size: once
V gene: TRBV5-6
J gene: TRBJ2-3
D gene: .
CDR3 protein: CASSLGRDTQYF
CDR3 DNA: TGTGCCAGCAGCTTGGGTAGGGATACGCAGTATTTT

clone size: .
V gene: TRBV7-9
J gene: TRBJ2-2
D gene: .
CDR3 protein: CASNQRPDGENTGELFF
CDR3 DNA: TGTGCCAGCAACCAACGCCCGGATGGGGAGAACACCGGGGAGCTGTTTTTT

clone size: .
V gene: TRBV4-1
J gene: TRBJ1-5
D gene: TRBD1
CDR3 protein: CASSRTGENQPQHF
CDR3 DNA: TGCGCCAGCAGCCGGACAGGGGAGAATCAGCCCCAGCATTTT

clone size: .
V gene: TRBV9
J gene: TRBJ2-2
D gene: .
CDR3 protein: CASSLNTGELFF
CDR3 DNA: TGTGCCAGCAGCCTTAACACCGGGGAGCTGTTTTTT